The sequence of this TCR beta chain was determined in a study of blood T cell repertoires in COVID-19. Allocation to cohorts depended on clinical history reported by the participants. V lost 1 base and J lost 8, with 18 bases in between. Germline CDR1 is SGDLS and CDR2 is YYNGEE. This CDR3 region has 15 residues. Authors' processing steps: How many nucleated cells were present was estimated from reference gene primer amplification. Here immunoSEQ multiplex PCR was the method, and the copy in TCRdb shows in-frame clones only, minus some. V and J calls and clone size follow that table, whereas D and trimming were derived from the DNA. The table shows about 210,000 clones, with roughly 87% occurring only once.

The chain is built from TRBV9 and TRBJ1-2, with TRBD1 as a possible D gene (6 bases). The receptor comes from a man between 18 and 29 years old with acute COVID-19. Material: PBMCs or T cells enriched from blood (not recorded which). Written as DNA, the CDR3 is TGTGCCAGCAGCGTACCTACGCAGGGGTCGAGCGGCTACACCTTC. Its protein is CASSVPTQGSSGYTF.